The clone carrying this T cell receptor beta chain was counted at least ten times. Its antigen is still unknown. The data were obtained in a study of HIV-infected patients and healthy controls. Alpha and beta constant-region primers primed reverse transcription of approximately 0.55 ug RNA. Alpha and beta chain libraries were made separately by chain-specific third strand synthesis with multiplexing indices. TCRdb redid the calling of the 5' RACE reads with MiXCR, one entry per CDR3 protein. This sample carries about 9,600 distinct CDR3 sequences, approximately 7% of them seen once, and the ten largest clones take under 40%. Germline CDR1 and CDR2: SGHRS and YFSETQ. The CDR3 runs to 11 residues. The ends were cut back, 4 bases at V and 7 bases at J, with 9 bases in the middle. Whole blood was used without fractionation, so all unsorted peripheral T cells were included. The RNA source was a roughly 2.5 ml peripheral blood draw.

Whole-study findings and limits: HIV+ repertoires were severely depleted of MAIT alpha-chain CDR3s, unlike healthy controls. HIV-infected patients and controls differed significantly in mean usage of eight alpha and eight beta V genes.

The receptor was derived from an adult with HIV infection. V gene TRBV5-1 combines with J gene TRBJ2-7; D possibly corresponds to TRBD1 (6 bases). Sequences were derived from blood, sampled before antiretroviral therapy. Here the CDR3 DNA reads TGCGCCAGCAGCGACGGACAGGAGCAGTACTTC. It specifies CASSDGQEQYF.